The clone carrying this TCR beta chain has a single count. Its antigen is not identified. This entry belongs to a study of shared clonotypes between healthy human individuals. Naive CD8 populations comprised CD45RO-negative cells positively selected for CCR7, excluding terminally differentiated effector memory CD45RA+ cells. Broader study findings: The study found lower generation probabilities in non-shared clonotypes than in those shared by all four donors. Represented genetic and exposure-history diversity was restricted by having few donors.

The run depth of the assay was deep. Sequencing used immunoSEQ multiplex PCR; TCRdb keeps in-frame clones, though not all of them. The sample includes 2 million or so clones, about 95% of them seen just once. Germline CDR1 LGHNA, CDR2 YNFKEQ. This CDR3 region has 15 residues. Trimming at V came to 3 bases and at J to 8 bases, leaving 10 bases not matched to a gene. V is TRBV4-2 and J is TRBJ1-2, with 9 bases lining up with TRBD1. The sequencing sample was made of naive CD8+ T cells sorted from blood. This clonotype originated in a man between 18 and 35 years old in good health. The CDR3 nucleotides are TGTGCCAGCAGCCACGTCGGGGACAGGGCGAAAGGCTACACCTTC. This encodes CASSHVGDRAKGYTF.